What follows are 32 T cell receptor beta chains derived from one specimen sequenced in a study of blood T cell repertoires in COVID-19. Sequenced by immunoSEQ multiplex PCR; TCRdb stores in-frame clones only, minus some. The profile shows hundreds of thousands of clones, under 90% of them singletons. Sequencing was performed on PBMCs or T cells enriched from blood (not recorded which). The source of these receptors is a man aged 25 to 45 with acute COVID-19.

The chain has TRBV10-3 and TRBJ2-1; D uncertain. Trimming stripped 5 bases from V and 5 bases from J, with 4 bases between. Germline loops: CDR1 ENHRY, CDR2 SYGVKD. This CDR3 has 11 amino acids. CDR3 in DNA: TGTGCCATCAGTCGGGACAATGAGCAGTTCTTC. It codes for CAISRDNEQFF.

The rearrangement uses TRBV2 and TRBJ2-2; 9 bases align to TRBD1. The V and J ends lost 7 bases and 1 base, in that order; junction bases with no gene match: 4. The CDR3 length is 15 residues. Germline lookup yields CDR1 SNHLY and CDR2 FYNNEI. The CDR3 DNA follows: TGTGCCAGCAATGAGGGACAGGGGAACACCGGGGAGCTGTTTTTT. Its protein product is CASNEGQGNTGELFF.

The V call is TRBV5-6, the J call TRBJ2-2; no reliable D call. V was cut by 0 bases and J by 6 bases, with 12 bases left in between. The CDR3 has 15 amino acids. Per the germline V gene, CDR1 is SGHDT and CDR2 is YYEEEE. The CDR3, as DNA: TGTGCCAGCAGCTTGGTCTTTCGAAACTCCGGGGAGCTGTTTTTT. Translation: CASSLVFRNSGELFF.

This clone came up a few times. The chain uses TRBV2 and TRBJ2-2; TRBD2 aligns across 11 bases. The germline gives CDR1 SNHLY, CDR2 FYNNEI. V gave up 9 bases and J gave up 1 base; unmatched junction bases: 1. There are 14 residues in the CDR3. This CDR3 is CASGLAGNTGELFF. As DNA, the CDR3 is TGTGCCAGTGGACTAGCGGGGAACACCGGGGAGCTGTTTTTT.

This clone was seen a few times. The chain uses TRBV7-9 and TRBJ2-1, with D hard to call. The CDR3 is 13 residues long. Germline V gene sequence: CDR1 SEHNR, CDR2 FQNEAQ (reference sequence). V shed 6 bases and J shed 7 bases, with 13 bases lying between them. CDR3 coding DNA: TGTGCCAGCAGTTCAGAACCACGTAATGAGCAGTTCTTC. Its translation: CASSSEPRNEQFF.

This rearrangement joins TRBV23-1 to TRBJ1-4; D not certain. TRBV23-1 belongs to the ORF category, with a function that is uncertain. The CDR3 contains 14 residues. V was clipped by 11 bases and J by 0 bases, with 13 bases between them. The CDR3 coding sequence is TGCGCCCTCCGAGTGGGAGCAACTAATGAAAAACTGTTTTTT. This encodes CALRVGATNEKLFF.

This chain joins TRBV3-1 (or the pseudogene TRBV3-2) and TRBJ2-2, with 12 bases fitting TRBD2. Trimming at V came to 0 bases and at J to 9 bases, leaving 2 bases not matched to a gene. The CDR3 sequence is 15 residues long. In germline, CDR1 is LGHDT, CDR2 YNNKEL (reference sequence). The CDR3 protein is CASSQELAGGRELFF. DNA of the CDR3: TGTGCCAGCAGCCAAGAACTAGCGGGGGGACGGGAGCTGTTTTTT.

The chain joins TRBV24-1 to TRBJ2-4; 9 bases fit TRBD2. Germline V gene sequence: CDR1 KGHDR, CDR2 SFDVKD. The CDR3 covers 12 residues. V was clipped by 6 bases and J by 11 bases; unmatched bases: 4. CDR3 coding DNA: TGTGCCACCAGTTTGGCGGGGGGGGTTCAGTACTTC. Its protein is CATSLAGGVQYF.

The rearrangement links TRBV27 to TRBJ2-7; a possible D gene is TRBD2 (6 bases). V was pared by 8 bases and J by 3 bases, with 20 bases between. The V gene's germline CDR1 is MNHEY and CDR2 SMNVEV (reference sequence). The CDR3 is 15 amino acids. The CDR3 region has the DNA TGTGCCAGCCGCGCTCGTCTTGGGGGGTTCTACGAGCAGTACGTC. It codes for CASRARLGGFYEQYV.

The rearrangement uses TRBV25-1 and TRBJ2-1; the match to TRBD1 covers 12 bases. Germline CDR1 is MGHDK and CDR2 is SYGVNS. V lost 1 base to trimming and J lost 5 bases; unmatched junction nucleotides: 3. There are 16 residues in the CDR3. This CDR3 is CASSESGTGGHNEQFF. CDR3 sequence (DNA): TGTGCCAGCAGTGAATCCGGGACAGGGGGCCACAATGAGCAGTTCTTC.

The chain joins TRBV3-1 (or the pseudogene TRBV3-2) to TRBJ1-1; no clear D gene. This CDR3 region has 16 residues. Germline V gene sequence: CDR1 LGHDT, CDR2 YNNKEL (reference sequence). Deletions cut 4 bases from V and 1 base from J, with 16 bases between. CDR3 nucleotides: TGTGCCAGCAGCCCAAAAGCCTCCGCCTCGAACACTGAAGCTTTCTTT. Translated, it gives CASSPKASASNTEAFF.

This chain joins TRBV10-2 and TRBJ1-5; D not resolved. The V end lost 2 bases, the J end lost 2 bases, and 16 bases lay between the germline ends. The CDR3 covers 17 residues. Germline assignment: CDR1 WSHSY and CDR2 SAAADI. This CDR3 reads CASSETRTARGNQPQHF. The CDR3 nucleotides read TGCGCCAGCAGTGAGACTAGGACCGCGAGAGGCAATCAGCCCCAGCATTTT.

This clone has just a few counts. The chain links TRBV7-6 to TRBJ2-3; TRBD2 matches 12 bases. V shed 2 bases, J shed 5 bases, and the junction held 8 bases outside the gene matches. The CDR3 loop spans 17 amino acids. CDR1 is SGHVS and CDR2 is FNYEAQ in the germline V gene. In DNA form, the CDR3 reads TGTGCCAGCAGCTTACTGGGGCTGACTAGCGGGAGAGATACGCAGTATTTT. Residues: CASSLLGLTSGRDTQYF.

CDR3 DNA sequence: TGTGCCAGCAGTGACTCGGCCAGTCAGCCCCAGCATTTT. It is translated as CASSDSASQPQHF. The chain couples TRBV6-4 to TRBJ1-5, with D uncertain. The V gene lost 0 bases and the J gene lost 6 bases, with 6 bases spanning the gap. The CDR3 is made up of 13 amino acids. Germline values: CDR1 MRHNA, CDR2 SNTAGT.

A note on this clone: This sample includes further DNA sequences coding for the same CDR3. The gene calls are TRBV30 and TRBJ1-1; D is ambiguous. Germline loops: CDR1 GTSNPN, CDR2 SVGIG (reference sequence). The CDR3 sequence is 12 residues long. Trimming removed 0 bases from V and 5 bases from J, with 7 bases in between. CDR3 in amino acids: CAWSVRGTEAFF. In nucleotides, the CDR3 is TGTGCCTGGAGTGTACGAGGGACTGAAGCTTTCTTT. The full variable domain, rest sourced from reference TRBV30 and TRBJ1-1, is SQTIHQWPATLVQPVGSPLSLECTVEGTSNPNLYWYRQAAGRGLQLLFYSVGIGQISSEVPQNLSASRPQDRQFILSSKKLLLSDSGFYLCAWSVRGTEAFFGQGTRLTVV.

The chain is built from TRBV5-8 and TRBJ2-3; 7 nucleotides align to TRBD1. The V and J ends lost 3 bases and 12 bases, in that order; junction bases with no gene match: 7. Germline V CDR1 and CDR2: SGHTS, YDEGEE. The CDR3 extends over 12 amino acids. CDR3 amino acids: CASSSRTGLQYF. Written as DNA, the CDR3 is TGTGCCAGCAGCTCGCGGACAGGTTTACAGTATTTT.

This rearrangement joins TRBV27 to TRBJ2-1; perhaps TRBD1 as D (5 bases). The V and J ends lost 5 bases and 7 bases respectively, with 12 bases between them. The CDR3 has 13 residues. In germline, CDR1 is MNHEY, CDR2 SMNVEV (reference sequence). This chain's CDR3 is CASSPRTRNEQFF. In nucleotides, the CDR3 is TGTGCCAGCAGTCCCAGGACACGGAATGAGCAGTTCTTC.

The rearrangement links TRBV28 to TRBJ1-6; 8 bases are a match to TRBD1. The CDR3 loop spans 14 amino acids. The trim removed 5 bases at V and 15 bases at J, leaving 12 bases unmatched. Germline V gene data show CDR1 as MDHEN and CDR2 as SYDVKM. The CDR3 sequence is CASSIGQGTQGLHF. The CDR3 nucleotides are TGTGCCAGCAGTATAGGACAGGGAACTCAGGGCCTCCACTTT.

V and J are TRBV19 and TRBJ1-1; perhaps TRBD1 as D (5 bases). Per germline, CDR1 LNHDA and CDR2 SQIVND (reference sequence). V lost 3 bases to trimming and J lost 1 base, with 6 bases between them. The CDR3 contains 13 residues. CDR3 residues: CASSITGNTEAFF. The CDR3 bases are TGTGCCAGTAGTATCACAGGGAACACTGAAGCTTTCTTT.

The rearrangement links TRBV24-1 to TRBJ1-2; D is possibly TRBD1 (6 bases). Between the trimmed V and J ends, which lost 3 bases and 4 bases, there was a span of 11 bases. The CDR3 has 14 residues. Germline V gene lookup returns CDR1 KGHDR and CDR2 SFDVKD. In DNA, the CDR3 is TGTGCCACCAGTGATCCAGGGGCAGTCTATGGCTACACCTTC. This codes for CATSDPGAVYGYTF.

The chain uses TRBV7-2 and TRBJ1-2, with a weak D call TRBD1 (5 bases). The CDR3 extends over 13 amino acids. V shed 4 bases and J shed 4 bases, with 10 bases lying between them. Per the germline V gene, CDR1 is SGHTA and CDR2 is FQGNSA. The CDR3 region has the DNA TGTGCCAGCAGCTCGGGACTATCCTATGGCTACACCTTC. Encoded protein: CASSSGLSYGYTF.

This clone was observed a handful of times. V gene TRBV5-1 combines with J gene TRBJ2-1; 10 bases line up with TRBD2. This CDR3 contains 16 residues. Germline V gene lookup returns CDR1 SGHRS and CDR2 YFSETQ. V lost 0 bases, J lost 5 bases, and 5 bases stayed unmatched. CDR3 loop: CASSLVAGGPNNEQFF. DNA for the CDR3: TGCGCCAGCAGCTTGGTAGCGGGGGGACCCAACAATGAGCAGTTCTTC. Full variable domain (missing parts from reference TRBV5-1 and TRBJ2-1): KAGVTQTPRYLIKTRGQQVTLSCSPISGHRSVSWYQQTPGQGLQFLFEYFSETQRNKGNFPGRFSGRQFSNSRSEMNVSTLELGDSALYLCASSLVAGGPNNEQFFGPGTRLTVL.

V gene TRBV27 combines with J gene TRBJ2-3; 10 nucleotides match TRBD2. Germline CDR1 is MNHEY and CDR2 is SMNVEV (reference sequence). Trimming cost V 0 bases and J 2 bases; bases outside gene matches: 5. The CDR3 has 17 residues. For the CDR3, the DNA is TGTGCCAGCAGTTTATCGACAGCGGGGGGGTACACAGATACGCAGTATTTT. Protein product: CASSLSTAGGYTDTQYF.

The gene calls are TRBV18 and TRBJ1-1, with 9 bases aligning to TRBD1. The CDR3 consists of 15 residues. With 4 bases clipped from V and 1 base from J, the junction kept 4 bases outside the gene matches. Germline V gene lookup returns CDR1 KGHSH and CDR2 LQKENI. CDR3 in amino acids: CASSLGTGTNTEAFF. CDR3 DNA sequence: TGTGCCAGCTCACTGGGGACAGGGACGAACACTGAAGCTTTCTTT.

The chain links TRBV11-2 to TRBJ2-7; tentatively, D is TRBD2 (6 bases). Germline values: CDR1 SGHAT, CDR2 FQNNGV. V was trimmed by 8 bases and J by 0 bases, leaving 11 bases between them. CDR3 size: 13 residues. The CDR3: CASRRENSYEQYV. The CDR3 DNA reads as TGTGCCAGCCGCCGGGAGAACTCCTACGAGCAGTACGTC.

This chain connects TRBV6-1 to TRBJ1-2; D not resolved. Germline V lookup: CDR1 MNHNS, CDR2 SASEGT. Trimming removed 3 bases from V and 4 bases from J, with 12 bases in between. This CDR3 is built from 14 residues. The CDR3 region is CASSDTGEGYGYTF. In DNA form, the CDR3 reads TGTGCCAGCAGTGATACGGGCGAGGGCTATGGCTACACCTTC.

The V call is TRBV19, the J call TRBJ2-2, with D unclear. The CDR3 runs 14 residues. The germline V gene has CDR1 LNHDA and CDR2 SQIVND (reference sequence). With 11 bases removed from V and 0 bases from J, the gap between germline ends came to 13 bases. CDR3 nucleotides: TGTGCCGCTACGAGGTTAGCGAACACCGGGGAGCTGTTTTTT. As protein: CAATRLANTGELFF.

This chain joins TRBV5-6 and TRBJ2-5, with D possibly being TRBD2 (6 bases). Germline lookup yields CDR1 SGHDT and CDR2 YYEEEE. V lost 0 bases to trimming and J lost 2 bases, with 8 bases between them. The CDR3 covers 14 residues. The CDR3 is CASSLEGGQETQYF. In nucleotides, the CDR3 is TGTGCCAGCAGCTTGGAGGGAGGTCAAGAGACCCAGTACTTC.

V usage is TRBV28 and J usage is TRBJ1-6; the D is unclear. Germline V lookup: CDR1 MDHEN, CDR2 SYDVKM. The V and J ends lost 6 bases and 6 bases respectively, with 12 bases between them. The CDR3 is made up of 14 amino acids. The CDR3 region has the DNA TGTGCCAGCAGCCTGACTTCCGGTAATTCACCCCTCCACTTT. Translating it yields CASSLTSGNSPLHF.

About this clone: This sample also contains other DNA sequences that code for the same CDR3. The chain recombines TRBV18 with TRBJ2-7; 12 bases agree with TRBD1. CDR1 and CDR2 (germline): KGHSH, LQKENI. The CDR3 has 15 amino acids. Germline trimming cut 3 bases from V and 4 bases from J; bases unmatched to any gene: 4. The CDR3 sequence: CASSPGTGGGYEQYV. The CDR3, as DNA: TGTGCCAGCTCACCCGGGACAGGGGGCGGGTACGAGCAGTACGTC.

V usage is TRBV28 and J usage is TRBJ2-7; 9 nucleotides agree with TRBD2. V shed 5 bases, J shed 4 bases, and the junction held 9 bases outside the gene matches. CDR3 length: 15 amino acids. CDR1 MDHEN and CDR2 SYDVKM come from the germline V gene. As DNA, the CDR3 is TGTGCCAGCAGTACCCCAGGACTAGCGTCTTACGAGCAGTACGTC. This codes for CASSTPGLASYEQYV.

V and J are TRBV27 and TRBJ1-5; 9 bases are shared with TRBD1. The CDR3 length is 16 residues. Germline V gene data show CDR1 as MNHEY and CDR2 as SMNVEV (reference sequence). Germline trimming cut 2 bases from V and 3 bases from J; bases unmatched to any gene: 5. Written as DNA, the CDR3 is TGTGCCAGCAGTTTACTGGGACAGGGCTCCAATCAGCCCCAGCATTTT. Amino acid sequence: CASSLLGQGSNQPQHF.